The 27 T cell receptor beta chains below were found in one sample sequenced in a study of T cells in Graves' hyperthyroidism and ophthalmopathy. RNA transcripts gave rise to amplified TCR beta CDR3 regions. The HTBI primer set served for first-round RT-PCR of the TCR CDR3. TCRdb itself ran the multiplex PCR reads through MiXCR, one entry per CDR3 protein. The sample holds some 600,000 distinct CDR3 sequences, under 60% seen once. The sample consisted of peripheral blood or thyroid tissue (not recorded which). The receptor set was obtained from a woman aged 18 to 35 with Graves' hyperthyroidism.

This clonotype was recorded once. The chain uses TRBV7-2 and TRBJ1-6; D is ambiguous. The length of the CDR3 is 13 residues. Trimming took off 5 bases at V and 7 bases at J, with 9 bases between the two ends. The germline V gene encodes CDR1 SGHTA and CDR2 FQGNSA. CDR3 sequence: CASSVRENSPLHF. For the CDR3, the DNA is TGTGCCAGCAGCGTCCGGGAAAATTCACCCCTCCACTTT.

The chain has TRBV7-9 and TRBJ1-4, with D perhaps TRBD1 (5 bases). The V gene lost 5 bases and the J gene lost 5 bases, with 12 bases spanning the gap. The CDR3 runs 14 residues. The germline V gene has CDR1 SEHNR and CDR2 FQNEAQ (reference sequence). CDR3 coding DNA: TGTGCCAGCAGCGAACCGGGGCTGAATGAAAAACTGTTTTTT. Translation gives CASSEPGLNEKLFF.

This chain uses TRBV24-1 with TRBJ1-2; the D is unclear. V lost 4 bases and J 5 bases, leaving 7 bases between the germline ends. The CDR3 runs to 12 residues. The V gene's germline CDR1 is KGHDR and CDR2 SFDVKD. The CDR3 DNA reads TGTGCCACCAGTGAAGTTAGGTATGGCTACACCTTC. Amino acid sequence: CATSEVRYGYTF.

This clonotype was observed once. The chain is built from TRBV2 and TRBJ1-1; 8 bases agree with TRBD1. Germline assignment: CDR1 SNHLY and CDR2 FYNNEI. There are 14 residues in the CDR3. J was trimmed by 7 bases and V by 5 bases; bases with no gene match: 9. CDR3 in DNA: TGTGCCAGCAGTAAGACAGGGGCTCGCGGTGAAGCTTTCTTT. Its translation is CASSKTGARGEAFF.

V usage is TRBV25-1 and J usage is TRBJ2-5; tentatively, D is TRBD1 (7 bases). Between the trimmed V and J ends, which lost 10 bases and 4 bases, there was a span of 16 bases. Germline CDR1 reads MGHDK; CDR2 reads SYGVNS. This CDR3 has 13 amino acids. CDR3 nucleotide sequence: TGTGCCACCCAGGGGGGCAGGGCAGAGACCCAGTACTTC. It is translated as CATQGGRAETQYF.

The CDR3 DNA is TGTGCCTACAGGGGGCTGTCTAGCACTGAAGCTTTCTTT. This gives the protein CAYRGLSSTEAFF. The V and J genes are TRBV25-1 and TRBJ1-1; TRBD1 matches 9 bases. The CDR3 covers 13 residues. Trimming cost V 11 bases and J 4 bases; bases outside gene matches: 8. CDR1 MGHDK and CDR2 SYGVNS come from the germline V gene. The full variable domain, completed using reference TRBV25-1 and TRBJ1-1, is EADIYQTPRYLVIGTGKKITLECSQTMGHDKMYWYQQDPGMELHLIHYSYGVNSTEKGDLSSESTVSRIRTEHFPLTLESARPSHTSQYLCAYRGLSSTEAFFGQGTRLTVV.

The gene calls are TRBV5-1 and TRBJ1-2; 11 positions agree with TRBD1. CDR1 is SGHRS, CDR2 YFSETQ, per germline. The CDR3 is 13 residues long. Trimming cost V 4 bases and J 9 bases; bases outside gene matches: 5. The chain's CDR3 is CASSRGQGDSYTF. The CDR3 DNA follows: TGCGCCAGCAGCAGGGGACAGGGGGATAGCTACACCTTC.

A word on this clonotype: A read error may be the cause here, since a much bigger clone is one base away. The chain links TRBV7-9 to TRBJ1-6; 8 bases line up with TRBD1. The V segment lost 6 bases and the J segment 6 bases; nucleotides outside the gene matches: 7. This CDR3 is built from 15 residues. Germline V gene lookup returns CDR1 SEHNR and CDR2 FQNEAQ (reference sequence). CDR3 bases: TGTGCCAGCAGTCCCTTACAGGGGGTTAATTCACCCCTCCACTTT. It encodes CASSPLQGVNSPLHF.

In its sample, this clonotype was seen many times. The genes are TRBV7-9 and TRBJ2-7, with TRBD1 matching over 8 bases. Germline trimming cut 5 bases from V and 3 bases from J; bases unmatched to any gene: 6. This CDR3 comprises 14 residues. Germline loops: CDR1 SEHNR, CDR2 FQNEAQ (reference sequence). CDR3 DNA sequence: TGTGCCAGCAGCCACGACAGGGGATTCTACGAGCAGTACTTC. Its protein is CASSHDRGFYEQYF.

The chain is built from TRBV5-4 and TRBJ2-3; D not certain. This CDR3 spans 15 amino acids. V lost 4 bases and J lost 0, with 12 bases in between. Germline V lookup: CDR1 SGHNT, CDR2 YYREEE (reference sequence). CDR3 in amino acids: CASSLVETSTDTQYF. In DNA, the CDR3 is TGTGCCAGCAGCCTAGTAGAGACTAGCACAGATACGCAGTATTTT.

This clonotype was seen a few times. The J gene is TRBJ2-7, the V gene TRBV6-1, with TRBD1 as a possible D gene (6 bases). The CDR3 length is 11 residues. Trimming left V 8 bases short and J 5 bases short, with 10 bases between. Per the germline V gene, CDR1 is MNHNS and CDR2 is SASEGT. CDR3 loop: CASGQGNEQYF. CDR3 DNA sequence: TGTGCCAGCGGGCAGGGGAACGAGCAGTACTTC.

A remark on this clonotype: One end of the junction fails to match germline, which may point to a read error. J is TRBJ2-5 and V is TRBV11-2; D remains unclear. CDR1 and CDR2 (germline): SGHAT, FQNNGV. CDR3 length equals 8 residues. CDR3 protein: CASSSPDF. The CDR3 DNA reads as TGTGCCAGCAGCTCTCCAGACTTC. The whole variable domain, filled in from reference TRBV11-2 and TRBJ2-5, reads EAGVAQSPRYKIIEKRQSVAFWCNPISGHATLYWYQQILGQGPKLLIQFQNNGVVDDSQLPKDRFSAERLKGVDSTLKIQPAKLEDSAVYLCASSSPDFGPGTRLLVL.

The rearrangement links TRBV25-1 to TRBJ2-1; 7 bases are shared with TRBD2. The CDR3 has 17 amino acids. CDR1 is MGHDK and CDR2 is SYGVNS in the germline V gene. Germline trimming cut 0 bases from V and 3 bases from J; bases unmatched to any gene: 8. The CDR3 DNA reads TGTGCCAGCAGTGAATACGGGGCTAGCGGTAACTACAATGAGCAGTTCTTC. Amino acids: CASSEYGASGNYNEQFF. Looking up the rest from reference TRBV25-1 and TRBJ2-1 gives the full variable domain: EADIYQTPRYLVIGTGKKITLECSQTMGHDKMYWYQQDPGMELHLIHYSYGVNSTEKGDLSSESTVSRIRTEHFPLTLESARPSHTSQYLCASSEYGASGNYNEQFFGPGTRLTVL.

V usage is TRBV2 and J usage is TRBJ1-4; no clear D. The V end lost 6 bases, the J end lost 8 bases, and 13 bases lay between the germline ends. Germline CDR1 reads SNHLY; CDR2 reads FYNNEI. The CDR3 runs 13 residues. CDR3: CASSPPAEEKLFF. The DNA of the CDR3 is TGTGCCAGCAGCCCACCAGCGGAAGAAAAACTGTTTTTT.

The V and J genes are TRBV25-1 and TRBJ1-4; TRBD1 is a possible D gene (5 bases). The germline gives CDR1 MGHDK, CDR2 SYGVNS. This CDR3 is built from 11 residues. For the CDR3, the DNA is TGTGCTACAAGGGGCGGGGAAAAACTGTTTTTT. Its protein is CATRGGEKLFF.

This sequence joins TRBV7-3 and TRBJ2-7, with D uncertain. This CDR3 has 14 amino acids. Germline CDR1 reads SGHTA; CDR2 reads FQGTGA. V lost 5 bases and J 3 bases, leaving 14 bases between the germline ends. The CDR3 region is CASSHDWNNYEQYF. CDR3 sequence (DNA): TGTGCCAGCAGCCATGACTGGAACAACTACGAGCAGTACTTC.

This clonotype was detected only a few times. The junction departs from the called germline gene at one end, perhaps through a read error. The gene calls are TRBV5-1 and TRBJ1-1; 7 bases fit TRBD1. The CDR3 has 13 amino acids. From germline, CDR1 is SGHRS and CDR2 YFSETQ. The CDR3 spells CASRGQTHTEAFF. CDR3 DNA sequence: TGTGCCAGCAGGGGACAGACCCACACTGAAGCTTTCTTT.

Points on this clonotype: A read error may be the cause here, since a much bigger clone is one base away. The chain carries TRBV29-1 and TRBJ1-2, with 7 bases fitting TRBD1. The germline CDR1 and CDR2 sequences are SQVTM and ANQGSEA. V lost 8 bases to trimming and J lost 4 bases; unmatched junction nucleotides: 10. The CDR3 consists of 13 residues. The CDR3 bases are TGCAGCATCCTGACAGGGACTGCCTATGGCTACACCTTC. Its translation: CSILTGTAYGYTF.

This clonotype was counted many times. The CDR3 sequence is CASLENGGNTIYF. In nucleotides, the CDR3 is TGTGCCAGCCTGGAGAATGGCGGAAACACCATATATTTT. The chain employs TRBV2 and TRBJ1-3; D gene ambiguous. Germline-derived CDR1 and CDR2 are SNHLY and FYNNEI. There are 13 residues in the CDR3. V lost 8 bases and J 4 bases, leaving 12 bases between the germline ends.

This clonotype was detected only a few times. The chain is built from TRBV7-9 and TRBJ2-7; D ambiguous. Per the germline V gene, CDR1 is SEHNR and CDR2 is FQNEAQ (reference sequence). The V gene lost 6 bases and the J gene lost 0 bases, with 12 bases spanning the gap. This CDR3 has 14 residues. The chain's CDR3 is CASSISYTSYEQYF. CDR3 sequence (DNA): TGTGCCAGCAGTATCAGTTACACCTCCTACGAGCAGTACTTC.

Comment on this clonotype: A junction boundary mismatches the germline segment, possibly from a read error. The rearrangement links TRBV7-9 to TRBJ2-7, with unresolved D. Germline V gene sequence: CDR1 SEHNR, CDR2 FQNEAQ (reference sequence). The CDR3 runs to 14 residues. The CDR3 here is CASSQDGMVYEQYF. The CDR3, as DNA: TGCGCCAGCAGCCAAGATGGTATGGTGTACGAGCAGTACTTC.

This clonotype was found once. It may be a read error: a sequence one base away is much more abundant. The chain carries TRBV15 and TRBJ1-1; D gene ambiguous. Germline V gene data show CDR1 as LNHNV and CDR2 as YYDKDF (reference sequence). The CDR3 consists of 14 residues. Here the CDR3 reads CATSGDQAPTEAFF. For the CDR3, the DNA is TGTGCCACCAGCGGAGATCAGGCGCCCACTGAAGCTTTCTTT.

This chain connects TRBV20-1 to TRBJ2-7; D might be TRBD2 (5 bases). Germline CDR1 and CDR2: DFQATT and SNEGSKA (reference sequence). CDR3 length: 12 amino acids. The CDR3 nucleotides read TGCAGCGTGCTGGCGGGTCCCTACGAGCAGTACTTC. It yields the protein CSVLAGPYEQYF.

This clonotype was counted many times. The gene calls are TRBV9 and TRBJ2-6; D gene uncertain. Germline V gene sequence: CDR1 SGDLS, CDR2 YYNGEE. This CDR3 has 15 residues. Trimming left V 0 bases short and J 0 bases short, with 4 bases between. The CDR3 nucleotides read TGTGCCAGCAGCGTAGGGAACTCTGGGGCCAACGTCCTGACTTTC. Translated, it gives CASSVGNSGANVLTF.

This clonotype was counted ten times or more. The chain combines TRBV2 with TRBJ2-7; D is ambiguous. V lost 2 bases to trimming and J lost 1 base, with 12 bases between them. Germline lookup yields CDR1 SNHLY and CDR2 FYNNEI. The CDR3 runs to 15 residues. CDR3 nucleotide sequence: TGTGCCAGCAGTGAACAGGCGAATCAATCCTACGAGCAGTACTTC. It is translated as CASSEQANQSYEQYF.

The chain couples TRBV11-1 to TRBJ2-7; no reliable D call. The V gene's germline CDR1 is SGHAT and CDR2 FQDESV (reference sequence). The CDR3 sequence is 14 residues long. Trimming stripped 8 bases from V and 4 bases from J, with 18 bases between. The CDR3 DNA sequence: TGTGCCAGCTCACCACCCGTTAGGGTTTACGAGCAGTACTTC. Translation: CASSPPVRVYEQYF.

In this sample, this clonotype turned up a few times. The rearrangement joins TRBV5-1 to TRBJ1-4; D is unresolved. The CDR3 sequence is 15 residues long. V was trimmed by 0 bases and J by 8 bases, leaving 14 bases between them. CDR1 is SGHRS, CDR2 YFSETQ, per germline. The CDR3 DNA sequence: TGCGCCAGCAGCTTGGTGTCAGGCCTTCAGGAAAAACTGTTTTTT. This sequence encodes CASSLVSGLQEKLFF.